This T cell receptor (beta chain) was recorded in a study of T cells in Graves' hyperthyroidism and ophthalmopathy. About the research overall: Blood from the periphery was taken at initial diagnosis, before any treatment.

V was clipped by 6 bases and J by 7 bases; unmatched bases: 8. This CDR3 region has 14 residues. From RNA transcripts, TCR beta CDR3 regions were amplified. HTBI primers were employed in a first-round RT-PCR of the TCR CDR3. Each CDR3 protein gets one entry after TCRdb re-called the multiplex PCR reads with MiXCR. The table includes fewer than 250,000 distinct CDR3 sequences, 16% detected once. There are many counts of this clonotype. No antigen is known for it. Overall study results and limits: Blood samples included most of the expanded thyroid clonotypes exceeding 0.001.

Active moderate-to-severe ophthalmopathy, Clinical Activity Score at least 3, NOSPECS at least 4, under 3 months' duration. The rearrangement joins TRBV12-3 or TRBV12-4 to TRBJ1-4, with 7 nucleotides matching TRBD1. This clonotype originated in a woman aged 18-29 years with Graves' ophthalmopathy. Source material: blood. The CDR3 DNA sequence: TGTGCCAGCAGCCTCAGGGGGGTATTTGAAAAACTGTTTTTT. The encoded protein is CASSLRGVFEKLFF.